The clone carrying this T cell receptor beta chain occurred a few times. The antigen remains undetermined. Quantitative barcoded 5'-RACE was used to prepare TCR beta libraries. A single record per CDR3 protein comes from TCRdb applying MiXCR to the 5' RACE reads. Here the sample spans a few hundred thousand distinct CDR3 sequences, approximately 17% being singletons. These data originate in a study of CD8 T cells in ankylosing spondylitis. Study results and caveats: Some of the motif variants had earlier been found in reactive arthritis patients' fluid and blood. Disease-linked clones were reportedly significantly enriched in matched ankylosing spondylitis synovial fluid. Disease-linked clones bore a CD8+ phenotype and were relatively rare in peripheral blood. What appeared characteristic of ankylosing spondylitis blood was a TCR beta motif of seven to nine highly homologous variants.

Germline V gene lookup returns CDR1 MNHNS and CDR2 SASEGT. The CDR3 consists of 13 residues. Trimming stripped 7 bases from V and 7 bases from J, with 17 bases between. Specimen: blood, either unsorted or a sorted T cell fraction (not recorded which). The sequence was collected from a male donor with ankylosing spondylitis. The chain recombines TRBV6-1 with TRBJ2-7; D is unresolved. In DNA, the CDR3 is TGTGCCAGCACCCGGCCCACGGATGGTGAGCAGTACTTC. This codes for CASTRPTDGEQYF.